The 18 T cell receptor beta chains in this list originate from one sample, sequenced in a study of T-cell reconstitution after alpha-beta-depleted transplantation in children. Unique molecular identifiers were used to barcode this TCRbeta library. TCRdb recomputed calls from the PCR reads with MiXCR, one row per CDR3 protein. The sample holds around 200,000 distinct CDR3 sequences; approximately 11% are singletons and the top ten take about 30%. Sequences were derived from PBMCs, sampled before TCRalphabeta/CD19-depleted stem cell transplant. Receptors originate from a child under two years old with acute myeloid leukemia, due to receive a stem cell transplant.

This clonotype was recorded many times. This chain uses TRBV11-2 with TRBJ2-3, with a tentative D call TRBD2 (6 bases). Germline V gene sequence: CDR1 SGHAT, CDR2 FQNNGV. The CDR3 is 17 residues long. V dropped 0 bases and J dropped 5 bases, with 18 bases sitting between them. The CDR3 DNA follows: TGTGCCAGCAGCTTAGATCCAGCGGGTTATATGGGAGATACGCAGTATTTT. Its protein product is CASSLDPAGYMGDTQYF.

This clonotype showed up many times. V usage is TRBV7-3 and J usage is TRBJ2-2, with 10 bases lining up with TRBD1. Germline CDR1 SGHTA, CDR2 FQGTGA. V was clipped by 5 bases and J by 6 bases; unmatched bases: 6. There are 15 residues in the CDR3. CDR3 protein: CASSPTGGASGELFF. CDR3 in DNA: TGTGCCAGCAGCCCGACAGGGGGCGCATCCGGGGAGCTGTTTTTT. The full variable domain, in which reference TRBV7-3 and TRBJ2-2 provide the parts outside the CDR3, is GAGVSQTPSNKVTEKGKYVELRCDPISGHTALYWYRQSLGQGPEFLIYFQGTGAADDSGLPNDRFFAVRPEGSVSTLKIQRTERGDSAVYLCASSPTGGASGELFFGEGSRLTVL.

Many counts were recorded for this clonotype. CDR3 sequence reads: CSASDSSGNTIYF. The CDR3 DNA reads as TGCAGTGCTAGCGACAGCTCTGGAAACACCATATATTTT. The V call is TRBV20-1, the J call TRBJ1-3; possibly TRBD1 for D (5 bases). Looked up from germline, CDR1 is DFQATT and CDR2 is SNEGSKA (reference sequence). Trimming cost V 3 bases and J 0 bases, with 6 bases left between them. The CDR3 has 13 residues.

CDR3 residues: CASSLGRVSYEQYF. In DNA, the CDR3 is TGTGCCAGCAGCTTGGGACGGGTATCCTACGAGCAGTACTTC. V usage is TRBV7-9 and J usage is TRBJ2-7; D is tentatively TRBD1 or TRBD2 (5 bases each). V dropped 3 bases and J dropped 1 base, with 10 bases sitting between them. This CDR3 is built from 14 residues. Germline V gives CDR1 SEHNR, CDR2 FQNEAQ (reference sequence).

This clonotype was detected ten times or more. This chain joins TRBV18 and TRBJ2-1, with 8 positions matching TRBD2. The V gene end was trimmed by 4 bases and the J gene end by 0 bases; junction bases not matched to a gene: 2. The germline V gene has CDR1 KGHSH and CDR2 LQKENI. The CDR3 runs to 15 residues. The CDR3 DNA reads TGTGCCAGCTCACGACTAGCGAGCTCCTACAATGAGCAGTTCTTC. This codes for CASSRLASSYNEQFF. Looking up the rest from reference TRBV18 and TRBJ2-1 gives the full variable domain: NAGVMQNPRHLVRRRGQEARLRCSPMKGHSHVYWYRQLPEEGLKFMVYLQKENIIDESGMPKERFSAEFPKEGPSILRIQQVVRGDSAAYFCASSRLASSYNEQFFGPGTRLTVL.

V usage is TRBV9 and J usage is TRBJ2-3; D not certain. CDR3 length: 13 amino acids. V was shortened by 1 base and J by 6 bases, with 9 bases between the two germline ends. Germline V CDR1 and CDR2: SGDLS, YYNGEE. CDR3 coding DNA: TGTGCCAGCAGCGTAAGGTACAGTGATACGCAGTATTTT. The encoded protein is CASSVRYSDTQYF.

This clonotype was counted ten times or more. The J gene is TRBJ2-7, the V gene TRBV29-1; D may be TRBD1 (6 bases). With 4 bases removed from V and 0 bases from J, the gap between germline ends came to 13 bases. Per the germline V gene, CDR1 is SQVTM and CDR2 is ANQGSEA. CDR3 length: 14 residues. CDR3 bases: TGCAGCGTTGGGGGACGGGACAACTCCTACGAGCAGTACTTC. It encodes CSVGGRDNSYEQYF.

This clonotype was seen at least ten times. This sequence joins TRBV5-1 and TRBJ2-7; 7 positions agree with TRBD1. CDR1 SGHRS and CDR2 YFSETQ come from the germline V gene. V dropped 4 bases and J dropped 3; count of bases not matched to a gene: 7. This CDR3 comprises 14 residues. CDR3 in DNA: TGCGCCAGCAGCATTACGGGACAGATCTACGAGCAGTACTTC. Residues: CASSITGQIYEQYF.

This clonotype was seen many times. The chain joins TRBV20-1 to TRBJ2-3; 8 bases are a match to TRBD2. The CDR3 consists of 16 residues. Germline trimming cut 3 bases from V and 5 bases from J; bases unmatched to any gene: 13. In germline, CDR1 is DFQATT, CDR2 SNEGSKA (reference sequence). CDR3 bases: TGCAGTGCTAGTTCCTTTGTGCGGGAGGTAGGAGATACGCAGTATTTT. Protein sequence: CSASSFVREVGDTQYF.

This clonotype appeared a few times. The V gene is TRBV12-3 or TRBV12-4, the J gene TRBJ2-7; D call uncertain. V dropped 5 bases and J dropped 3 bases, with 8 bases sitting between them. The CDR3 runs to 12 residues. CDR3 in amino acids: CASSPWGYEQYF. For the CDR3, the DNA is TGTGCCAGCAGTCCCTGGGGCTACGAGCAGTACTTC.

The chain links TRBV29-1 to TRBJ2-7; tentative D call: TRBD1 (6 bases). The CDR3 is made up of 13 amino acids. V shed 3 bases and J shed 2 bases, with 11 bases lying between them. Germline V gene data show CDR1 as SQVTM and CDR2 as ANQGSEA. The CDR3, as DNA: TGCAGCGTTGATACAGGGAGTACCTACGAGCAGTACTTC. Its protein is CSVDTGSTYEQYF.

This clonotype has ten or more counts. In DNA, the CDR3 is TGTGCCAGCAGTCTCGTGACAGGGTTTTGGGAGACCCAGTACTTC. Protein sequence: CASSLVTGFWETQYF. The chain employs TRBV12-3 or TRBV12-4 and TRBJ2-5, with 7 bases identical to TRBD1. Trimming removed 5 bases from V and 5 bases from J; junction bases left unmatched: 11. The CDR3 is 15 amino acids.

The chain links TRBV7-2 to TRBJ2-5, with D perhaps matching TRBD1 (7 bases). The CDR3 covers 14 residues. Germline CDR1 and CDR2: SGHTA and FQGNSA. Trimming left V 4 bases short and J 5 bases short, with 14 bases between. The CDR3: CASSYQGGVETQYF. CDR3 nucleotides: TGTGCCAGCAGCTATCAGGGGGGTGTTGAGACCCAGTACTTC. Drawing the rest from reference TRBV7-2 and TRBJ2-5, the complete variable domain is GAGVSQSPSNKVTEKGKDVELRCDPISGHTALYWYRQSLGQGLEFLIYFQGNSAPDKSGLPSDRFSAERTGGSVSTLTIQRTQQEDSAVYLCASSYQGGVETQYFGPGTRLLVL.

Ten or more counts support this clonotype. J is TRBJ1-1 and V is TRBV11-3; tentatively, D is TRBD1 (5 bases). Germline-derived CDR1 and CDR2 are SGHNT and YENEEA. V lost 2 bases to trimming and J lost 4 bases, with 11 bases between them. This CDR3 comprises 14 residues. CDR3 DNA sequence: TGTGCCAGCAGCTTAAGAGGGGCGCTCACTGAAGCTTTCTTT. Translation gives CASSLRGALTEAFF.

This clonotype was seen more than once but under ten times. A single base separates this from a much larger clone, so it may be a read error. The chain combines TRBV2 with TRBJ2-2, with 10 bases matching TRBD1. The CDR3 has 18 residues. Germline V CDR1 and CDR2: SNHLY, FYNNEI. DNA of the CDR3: TGTGCCATCAGTCCCGGGACAGGGGCCCTAAGGAACACCGGGGAGCTGTTTTTT. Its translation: CAISPGTGALRNTGELFF.

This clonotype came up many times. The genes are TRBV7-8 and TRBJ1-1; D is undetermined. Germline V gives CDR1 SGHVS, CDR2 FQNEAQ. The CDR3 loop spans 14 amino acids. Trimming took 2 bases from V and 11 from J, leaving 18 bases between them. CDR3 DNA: TGTGCCAGCAGCTTATCCGTTTTCAGCTGGGATGCTTTCTTT. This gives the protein CASSLSVFSWDAFF.

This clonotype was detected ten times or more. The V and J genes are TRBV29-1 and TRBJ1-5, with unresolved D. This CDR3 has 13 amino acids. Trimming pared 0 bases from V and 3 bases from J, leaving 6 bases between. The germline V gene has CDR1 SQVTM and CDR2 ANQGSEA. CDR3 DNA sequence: TGCAGCGTTGAAGAGGCCCCCAATCAGCCCCAGCATTTT. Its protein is CSVEEAPNQPQHF.

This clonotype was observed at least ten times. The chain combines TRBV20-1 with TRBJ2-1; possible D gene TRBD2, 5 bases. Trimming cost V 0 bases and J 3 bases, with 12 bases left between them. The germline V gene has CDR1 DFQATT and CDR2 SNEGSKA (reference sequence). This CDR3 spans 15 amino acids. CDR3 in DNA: TGCAGTGCTAGAGAAGAACTAGAGTTCTACAATGAGCAGTTCTTC. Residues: CSAREELEFYNEQFF.